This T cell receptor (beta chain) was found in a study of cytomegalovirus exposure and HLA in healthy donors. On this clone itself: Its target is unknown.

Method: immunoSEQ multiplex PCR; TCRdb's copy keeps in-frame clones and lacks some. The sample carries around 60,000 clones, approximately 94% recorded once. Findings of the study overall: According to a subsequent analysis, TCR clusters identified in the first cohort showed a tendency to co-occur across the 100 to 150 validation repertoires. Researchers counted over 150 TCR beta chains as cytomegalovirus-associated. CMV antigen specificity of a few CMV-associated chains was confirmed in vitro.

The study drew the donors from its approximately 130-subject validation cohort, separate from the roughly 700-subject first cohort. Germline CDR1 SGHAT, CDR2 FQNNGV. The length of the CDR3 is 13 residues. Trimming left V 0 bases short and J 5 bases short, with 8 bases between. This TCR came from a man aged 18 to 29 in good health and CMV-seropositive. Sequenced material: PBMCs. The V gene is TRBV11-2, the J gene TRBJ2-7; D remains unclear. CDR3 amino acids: CASSLDLQDEQYF. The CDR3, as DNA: TGTGCCAGCAGCTTAGATTTGCAGGACGAGCAGTACTTC.